Listed below are T cell receptor beta chains from one sample, sequenced in a study of blood T cells in healthy people across ages. Using its own MiXCR run on the 5' RACE reads, TCRdb lists one record per CDR3 protein. The repertoire consists of about 970,000 distinct CDR3 sequences, with 51% occurring once and the leading ten covering around 21%. Sequenced input: blood. Receptors were obtained from a woman in her sixties in good health. CDR3s include the opening cysteine and the closing phenylalanine or tryptophan. D genes are given only for firm matches. The size field is filled for only some rows; it gives once, few, many or a size class.

>NA|TRBV29-1|TRBJ2-1|few
CSVAGAVSSYNEQFF
>NA|TRBV29-1|TRBJ2-7|NA
CSVRGTAYEQYF
>NA|TRBV27|TRBJ1-6|few
CASSLGRRRENYNSPLHF
>TRBD1|TRBV5-1|TRBJ1-6|NA
CASSLDIGTDNSPLHF
>TRBD2|TRBV6-1|TRBJ2-1|NA
CASSTTYERGQQFF
>TRBD2|TRBV7-2|TRBJ2-5|many
CASSLRHREEETQYF
>TRBD1|TRBV7-9|TRBJ1-4|NA
CASRQTGGGNEKLFF
>TRBD1|TRBV6-5|TRBJ1-2|once
CATRGGDRRYGYTF
>NA|TRBV12-3/TRBV12-4|TRBJ2-1|NA
CASSFGGPDNEQFF
>NA|TRBV29-1|TRBJ2-7|NA
CSVEGVSIPYEQYF
>NA|TRBV6-5|TRBJ2-4|few
CASSPELRDHQYF
>TRBD2|TRBV24-1|TRBJ2-3|few
CATSDGRYTDTQYF
>NA|TRBV20-1|TRBJ2-5|NA
CSVPGLSMYQETQYF
>TRBD1|TRBV3-1|TRBJ1-2|many
CASSQASGGRGYTF
>TRBD2|TRBV24-1|TRBJ2-5|few
CATSERRTSGRETQYF
>NA|TRBV28|TRBJ1-4|NA
CASSSPRGLTSEKLFF
>NA|TRBV20-1|TRBJ2-1|many
CSASNSEQFF
>NA|TRBV7-2|TRBJ1-2|NA
CASTQGRRVGTSYGYTF
>NA|TRBV29-1|TRBJ1-2|NA
CSARDISGYTF
>TRBD2|TRBV7-9|TRBJ2-7|NA
CASSRAGRWYEQYF
>NA|TRBV3-1|TRBJ2-7|once
CASSQDSGATYEQYF
>TRBD2|TRBV4-2|TRBJ2-1|NA
CASSQDVASGDEQFF
>NA|TRBV6-5|TRBJ1-2|NA
CASSTANYGYTF
>NA|TRBV7-9|TRBJ2-3|few
CASSPALTDTQYF
>NA|TRBV5-1|TRBJ2-4|NA
CASSLADSQNIQYF
>NA|TRBV5-4|NA|few
CASSLDGLETQYF
>TRBD1|TRBV5-6|TRBJ1-2|NA
CASSSTGVGYGYTF
>TRBD1|TRBV7-9|TRBJ1-4|few
CASSTIQGAGEKLFF
>TRBD2|TRBV7-9|TRBJ2-7|NA
CASSISLAGGPIEQYF
>NA|TRBV20-1|TRBJ2-3|many
CSASPPAAGVFTDTQYF